The entry that follows covers one TCR beta chain sequence. The antigen remains unidentified. Sequencing was performed with immunoSEQ multiplex PCR; in TCRdb, only in-frame clones are kept and a portion is missing. This table holds around 35,000 clones, approximately 86% found once. Trimming removed 6 bases from V and 4 bases from J, with 11 bases in between. Germline CDR1 and CDR2: SNHLY and FYNNEI. This CDR3 spans 13 amino acids. The sample belongs to a study of OX40 agonist ivuxolimab in advanced cancers. Study overall: Antecedent anti-PD-1, anti-PD-L1 or anti-CTLA-4 therapy was permissible, with 35% to 40% having received some. One hepatocellular carcinoma and a couple of cutaneous melanoma patients partially responded.

Study-wide results and caveats: Relative to CD4+, CD8+ T cells held more expanded clones on average. Clonal expansion among partial responders at 0.1-3.0 mg/kg ranked near the lowest.

Sequencing was performed on CD4+ or CD8+ T cells sorted from blood, taken in a trial of the OX40 agonist ivuxolimab. The source is an adult with an advanced solid tumor such as melanoma, head and neck, liver or kidney cancer. The rearrangement uses TRBV2 and TRBJ2-3; no firm D call. CDR3 bases: TGTGCCAGCAGCCCCCGACCCCCAGATACGCAGTATTTT. This encodes CASSPRPPDTQYF.